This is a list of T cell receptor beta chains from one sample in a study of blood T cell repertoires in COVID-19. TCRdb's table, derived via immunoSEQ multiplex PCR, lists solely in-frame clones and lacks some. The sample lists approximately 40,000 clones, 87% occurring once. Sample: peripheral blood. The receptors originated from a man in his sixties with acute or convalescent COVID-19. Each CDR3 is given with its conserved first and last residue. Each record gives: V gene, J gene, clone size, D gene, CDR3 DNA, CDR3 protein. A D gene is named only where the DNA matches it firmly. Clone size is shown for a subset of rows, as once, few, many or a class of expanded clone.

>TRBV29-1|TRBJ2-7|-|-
TGCAGCGCCGTAGATGACGGGGAGCAGTACTTC
CSAVDDGEQYF
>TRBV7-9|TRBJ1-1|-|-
TGTGCCAGCAGCTTAGCGAACGGGTTTCCCTTTGAAGCTTTCTTT
CASSLANGFPFEAFF
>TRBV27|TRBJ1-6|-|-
TGTGCCAGCAGTTTTCGTCAGGGTAGCTCACCCCTCCACTTT
CASSFRQGSSPLHF
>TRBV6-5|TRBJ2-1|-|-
TGTGCCAGCAGCCCAGACGGGGGGCCTTACAATGAGCAGTTCTTC
CASSPDGGPYNEQFF
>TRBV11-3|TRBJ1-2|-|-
TGTGCCAGCAGCTTAGACCCCAAATGGCATGGCTACACCTTC
CASSLDPKWHGYTF
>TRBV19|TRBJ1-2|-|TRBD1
TGTGCCAGTACCGCTCCAGGGGGAGTAAACTATGGCTACACCTTC
CASTAPGGVNYGYTF
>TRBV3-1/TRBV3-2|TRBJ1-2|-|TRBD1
TGTGCCAGCAGCCCCCGGACAGGCCCCAGACACAACTATGGCTACACCTTC
CASSPRTGPRHNYGYTF
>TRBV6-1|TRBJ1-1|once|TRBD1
TGTGCCAGCAGTGAGACAGGGGAAGTGGAGGAAGCTTTCTTT
CASSETGEVEEAFF
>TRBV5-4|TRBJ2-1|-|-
TGTGCCAGCAGCTCCCCGGGGTCCCGGAGCAATGAGCAGTTCTTC
CASSSPGSRSNEQFF
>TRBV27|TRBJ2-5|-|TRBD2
TGTGCCAGCAGCCGCACTAGCGGGAGGGGACCGGGGACCCAGTACTTC
CASSRTSGRGPGTQYF
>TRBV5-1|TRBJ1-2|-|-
TGCGCCAGCAGCTTGCGGGGGATTATGAACTATGGCTACACCTTC
CASSLRGIMNYGYTF
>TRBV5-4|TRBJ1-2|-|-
TGTGCCAGCAGCTTGGGACAGGTCTATGGCTACACCTTC
CASSLGQVYGYTF
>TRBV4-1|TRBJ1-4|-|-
TGCGCCAGCAGCCAAGACTTTGAGGGTTTCCTGTTTTTT
CASSQDFEGFLFF
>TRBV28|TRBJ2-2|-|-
TGTGCCAGCAGTTTGGGGGCGCGTAGCACCGGGGAGCTGTTTTTT
CASSLGARSTGELFF
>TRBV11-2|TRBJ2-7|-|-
TGTGCCAGCAGCTTAGGCCCCGGCCAGGGGAACTCCTACGAGCAGTACTTC
CASSLGPGQGNSYEQYF
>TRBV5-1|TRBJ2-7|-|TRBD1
TGCGCCAGCAGCTGGGGGACAGGGATAGGCTACGAGCAGTACTTC
CASSWGTGIGYEQYF
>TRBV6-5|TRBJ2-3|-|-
TGTGCCAGCCACAAGTCCACTAGCTCTTCAGATACGCAGTATTTT
CASHKSTSSSDTQYF
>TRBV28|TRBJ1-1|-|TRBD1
TGTGCCAGCAGTTTTACCGGGACAGCGAACACTGAAGCTTTCTTT
CASSFTGTANTEAFF
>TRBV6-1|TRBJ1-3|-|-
TGTGCCAGCAGTGAAGTCGAGATTTCCACCATATATTTT
CASSEVEISTIYF
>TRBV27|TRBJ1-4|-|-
TGTGCCAGCAGTTTAAGGCAGGAGGTTGAAAAACTGTTTTTT
CASSLRQEVEKLFF
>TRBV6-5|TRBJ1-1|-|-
TGTGCCAGCAGCAACTCCGCCGAAAGAGCTTTCTTT
CASSNSAERAFF
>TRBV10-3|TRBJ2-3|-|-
TGTGCCATCATCGCTAGTAAGGAACCGGGAGAAGATACGCAGTATTTT
CAIIASKEPGEDTQYF
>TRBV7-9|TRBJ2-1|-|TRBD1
TGTGCCACCACATACAGGGGGACAGAATCCTACAATGAGCAGTTCTTC
CATTYRGTESYNEQFF
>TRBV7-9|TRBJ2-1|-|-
TGTGCCAGCAGCTCCACAGGGAACGAGCAGTTCTTC
CASSSTGNEQFF
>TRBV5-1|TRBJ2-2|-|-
TGCGCCAGCAGCTTGTCAGTGGCCGGGGAGCTGTTTTTT
CASSLSVAGELFF
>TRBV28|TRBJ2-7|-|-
TGTGCCAGCAGTTCCCACAGTCGTTCCTACGAGCAGTACTTC
CASSSHSRSYEQYF
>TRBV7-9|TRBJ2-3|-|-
TGTGCCAGCAGCCCTAGAGGGACACCGAAACAAAGCACAGATACGCAGTATTTT
CASSPRGTPKQSTDTQYF
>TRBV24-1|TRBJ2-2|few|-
TGTGCCACCAGTGATTCGGGTCCTACTACGAACACCGGGGAGCTGTTTTTT
CATSDSGPTTNTGELFF
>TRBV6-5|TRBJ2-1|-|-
TGTGCCAGCAGTTACTCGGGGCAGGGAGGCAATGAGCAGTTCTTC
CASSYSGQGGNEQFF
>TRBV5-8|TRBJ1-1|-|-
TGTGCTTCGGCGGGAGGGGCAACAATATTGAACACTGAAGCTTTCTTT
CASAGGATILNTEAFF
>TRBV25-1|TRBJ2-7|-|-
TGTGCCAGCAGCAGGGACTACGAGCAGTACTTC
CASSRDYEQYF
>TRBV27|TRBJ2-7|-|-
TGTGCCAGCAGGAGCGACGGTTCCTACGAGCAGTACTTC
CASRSDGSYEQYF
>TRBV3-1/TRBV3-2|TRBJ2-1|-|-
TGTGCCAGCAGCCAACAGTTAGGGGAAGTTGAGCAGTTCTTC
CASSQQLGEVEQFF
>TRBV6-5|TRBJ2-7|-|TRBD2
TGTGCCAGCAAGGGAGGGACTAGCATCTCCGAGCAGTACTTC
CASKGGTSISEQYF
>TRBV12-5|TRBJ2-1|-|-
TGTGCTAGTGGCTGGGGAAGGGGGAATGAGCAGTTCTTC
CASGWGRGNEQFF
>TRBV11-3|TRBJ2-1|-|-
TGTGCCAGCAGCTTATCCGGCGGCTACAATGAGCAGTTCTTC
CASSLSGGYNEQFF
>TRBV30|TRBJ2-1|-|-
TGTGCCTGGAGTGTATGGGGGGAAGCGCAGTTCTTC
CAWSVWGEAQFF
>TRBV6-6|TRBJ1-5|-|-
TGTGCCAGCAGTTGGGGAGGGGGGGGTCAGCCCCAGCATTTT
CASSWGGGGQPQHF
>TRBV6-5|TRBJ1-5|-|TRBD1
TGTGCCAGCAGTTTGTACCAGGGGGCCAGTCAGCCCCAGCATTTT
CASSLYQGASQPQHF
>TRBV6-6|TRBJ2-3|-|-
TGTGCCAGCAACTGGGGGCTCGCGAGCACAGATACGCAGTATTTT
CASNWGLASTDTQYF
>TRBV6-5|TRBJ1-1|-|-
TGTGCCAGCAGCAGACAGGCTGAAGCTTTCTTT
CASSRQAEAFF